The 12 T cell receptor beta chains reported below all come from one sample, sequenced in a study of T cell responses to AZD1222 COVID-19 vaccine. Libraries were prepared by immunoSEQ multiplex PCR; TCRdb keeps only in-frame clonotypes and omits some of them. The sample includes 130,000 to 150,000 clones, around 93% of them seen just once. Sequenced here: peripheral blood, sampled 28 days after the second AZD1222 dose. The origin of the receptors is an adult who received the AZD1222 COVID-19 vaccine.

The rearrangement uses TRBV5-1 and TRBJ2-5; D unresolved. V lost 2 bases, J lost 5 bases, and 16 bases lay in between. The CDR3 is 15 residues long. CDR1 and CDR2 (germline): SGHRS, YFSETQ. The CDR3 loop is CASSFEGLITETQYF. The CDR3 DNA reads TGCGCCAGCAGCTTTGAAGGGCTTATTACGGAGACCCAGTACTTC.

The chain carries TRBV4-2 and TRBJ2-6; D call uncertain. CDR1 LGHNA and CDR2 YNFKEQ come from the germline V gene. The CDR3 totals 16 residues. V was shortened by 0 bases and J by 4 bases, with 10 bases between the two germline ends. CDR3 residues: CASSQDNGRGANVLTF. CDR3 sequence (DNA): TGTGCCAGCAGCCAAGATAACGGTCGCGGGGCCAACGTCCTGACTTTC.

The V gene is TRBV24-1, the J gene TRBJ1-1; no firm D call. Germline lookup yields CDR1 KGHDR and CDR2 SFDVKD. V gave up 4 bases and J gave up 4 bases, with 15 bases separating them. The CDR3 runs 15 residues. Written as DNA, the CDR3 is TGTGCCACCAGTGAGGGAAAGGGTGGGTTCACTGAAGCTTTCTTT. Translating gives CATSEGKGGFTEAFF.

This clone appeared a single time. The CDR3 here is CATSDRLGSSSYNEQFF. Written as DNA, the CDR3 is TGTGCCACCAGTGACCGTCTCGGGTCGAGCTCCTACAATGAGCAGTTCTTC. This chain joins TRBV24-1 and TRBJ2-1; no clear D gene. Germline CDR1 KGHDR, CDR2 SFDVKD. This CDR3 region has 17 residues. The V end lost 4 bases, the J end lost 0 bases, and 15 bases lay between the germline ends.

This clone occurred a few times. The V call is TRBV6-4, the J call TRBJ2-3; 10 positions match TRBD2. Germline V lookup: CDR1 MRHNA, CDR2 SNTAGT. With 4 bases clipped from V and 2 bases from J, the junction kept 9 bases outside the gene matches. CDR3 length: 17 residues. The CDR3 is CASSGEDSGGHTDTQYF. Written as DNA, the CDR3 is TGTGCCAGCAGTGGCGAAGATAGCGGGGGGCACACAGATACGCAGTATTTT.

V usage is TRBV24-1 and J usage is TRBJ1-2, with D perhaps matching TRBD1 (5 bases). The CDR3 is made up of 15 amino acids. The ends were cut back, 1 base at V and 6 bases at J, with 14 bases in the middle. CDR1 is KGHDR and CDR2 is SFDVKD in the germline V gene. CDR3 sequence reads: CATSDLDGGAHGYTF. Written as DNA, the CDR3 is TGTGCCACCAGTGATTTAGATGGCGGGGCCCATGGCTACACCTTC.

This clone has just one count. The gene calls are TRBV6-2 or TRBV6-3 and TRBJ2-7; TRBD1 aligns across 7 bases. Germline lookup yields CDR1 MNHEY and CDR2 SVGEGT. The CDR3 sequence is 16 residues long. V lost 6 bases, J lost 3 bases, and 14 bases stayed unmatched. CDR3 amino acids: CASSSPGKGAYYEQYF. In DNA, the CDR3 is TGTGCCAGCAGCTCCCCGGGTAAGGGGGCTTACTACGAGCAGTACTTC.

The chain uses TRBV5-4 and TRBJ1-4; no clear D. Germline V lookup: CDR1 SGHNT, CDR2 YYREEE (reference sequence). CDR3 length: 13 residues. V lost 2 bases and J lost 5, with 7 bases in between. As DNA, the CDR3 is TGTGCCAGCAGCTTCGGACCGAATGAAAAACTGTTTTTT. Translated, it gives CASSFGPNEKLFF.

This chain uses TRBV19 with TRBJ1-5; the D gene is possibly TRBD1 (5 bases). V was clipped by 7 bases and J by 0 bases, with 13 bases between them. The CDR3 is 15 amino acids. Germline values: CDR1 LNHDA, CDR2 SQIVND (reference sequence). CDR3 coding DNA: TGTGCCAGTATTCGTCAGGGTGGTAGCAATCAGCCCCAGCATTTT. This translates into CASIRQGGSNQPQHF.

The chain has TRBV4-2 and TRBJ1-2; no firm D call. The CDR3 runs 16 residues. Trimming removed 2 bases at V and 8 bases at J, with 21 bases between. Germline CDR1 is LGHNA and CDR2 is YNFKEQ. CDR3 nucleotide sequence: TGTGCCAGCAGCCAACAGAATGTAGAGCTCTCGCGAGGCTACACCTTC. Its protein product is CASSQQNVELSRGYTF.

With respect to this clone: The same CDR3 is also encoded by other DNA sequences in this sample. V gene TRBV5-1 combines with J gene TRBJ1-5; D may be TRBD1 (6 bases). The V gene's germline CDR1 is SGHRS and CDR2 YFSETQ. Trimming removed 0 bases at V and 1 base at J, with 8 bases between. The length of the CDR3 is 15 residues. The CDR3 region is CASSLEGGSNQPQHF. In DNA, the CDR3 is TGCGCCAGCAGCTTGGAGGGGGGAAGCAATCAGCCCCAGCATTTT. Looking up the rest from reference TRBV5-1 and TRBJ1-5 gives the full variable domain: KAGVTQTPRYLIKTRGQQVTLSCSPISGHRSVSWYQQTPGQGLQFLFEYFSETQRNKGNFPGRFSGRQFSNSRSEMNVSTLELGDSALYLCASSLEGGSNQPQHFGDGTRLSIL.

DNA for the CDR3: TGTGCCAGCAGCTCCAATACGAACACTGAAGCTTTCTTT. This encodes CASSSNTNTEAFF. The gene calls are TRBV11-2 and TRBJ1-1; D gene unclear. This CDR3 spans 13 amino acids. The V end was cut by 4 bases, the J end by 1 base, with 7 bases between. The germline V gene encodes CDR1 SGHAT and CDR2 FQNNGV.